Shown below are 9 T cell receptor beta chains from a single sample sequenced in a study of T cells in Graves' hyperthyroidism and ophthalmopathy (dated by TCRdb to about 2019). Libraries were constructed by multiplex PCR. The instrument given in TCRdb is Illumina HiSeq 2000. The TCR beta CDR3 regions were amplified from RNA transcripts. A first-round RT-PCR of the TCR CDR3 used the HTBI primer set with the Qiagen OneStep RT-PCR kit. The public sequencing data were trimmed at Q25 with fastp and processed into clonotypes with MiXCR by TCRdb, which kept only in-frame beta chains. Every CDR3 protein is listed once, alongside the most common genes and DNA of its rows. The sample contains 500,000 to 600,000 distinct CDR3 sequences, about half of them found a single time. In total, the top ten clones hold around 7.7% of the sample. Material: peripheral blood or thyroid tissue (not recorded which). These TCRs come from a woman aged 18 to 35 with Graves' hyperthyroidism.

Only a few counts were recorded for this clonotype. This chain's CDR3 is CATRGLDTGELFF. The CDR3 DNA sequence: TGTGCCACCAGGGGATTGGACACCGGGGAGCTGTTTTTT. The chain combines TRBV11-2 with TRBJ2-2; the D gene is possibly TRBD1 (6 bases). The V end was cut by 10 bases, the J end by 3 bases, with 12 bases between. This CDR3 has 13 residues. The germline V gene has CDR1 SGHAT and CDR2 FQNNGV. Full variable domain (remainder filled in from reference TRBV11-2 and TRBJ2-2): EAGVAQSPRYKIIEKRQSVAFWCNPISGHATLYWYQQILGQGPKLLIQFQNNGVVDDSQLPKDRFSAERLKGVDSTLKIQPAKLEDSAVYLCATRGLDTGELFFGEGSRLTVL.

This clonotype was recorded at least ten times. This chain uses TRBV5-1 with TRBJ1-6; no firm D call. V dropped 0 bases and J dropped 3 bases, with 4 bases sitting between them. This CDR3 region has 14 residues. The germline V gene encodes CDR1 SGHRS and CDR2 YFSETQ. Written as DNA, the CDR3 is TGCGCCAGCAGCTTGGCAGACTATAATTCACCCCTCCACTTT. Encoded protein: CASSLADYNSPLHF.

In this sample, this clonotype turned up many times. The chain combines TRBV24-1 with TRBJ2-7, with TRBD1 as a possible D gene (6 bases). Trimming removed 1 base from V and 2 bases from J, with 11 bases in between. This CDR3 spans 15 amino acids. Germline CDR1 and CDR2: KGHDR and SFDVKD. For the CDR3, the DNA is TGTGCCACCAGTGATTTCCGGCAGGGGACCTACGAGCAGTACTTC. It codes for CATSDFRQGTYEQYF.

This clonotype was counted ten times or more. This chain uses TRBV5-1 with TRBJ1-4; D remains ambiguous. Germline CDR1 is SGHRS and CDR2 is YFSETQ. This CDR3 has 16 amino acids. Between the trimmed V and J ends, which lost 0 bases and 5 bases, there was a span of 14 bases. In nucleotides, the CDR3 is TGCGCCAGCAGCTTGGGAGTAAGCGGGGTGAATGAAAAACTGTTTTTT. It is translated as CASSLGVSGVNEKLFF.

Notes on this clonotype: The junction does not match germline at one end; this may be a read error. The V gene is TRBV6-1, the J gene TRBJ1-5; TRBD1 agrees at 7 bases. The J call may be mistaken, given a closer DNA end match to TRBJ2-3. The germline CDR1 and CDR2 sequences are MNHNS and SASEGT. This CDR3 is built from 15 residues. CDR3 protein: CASSEIQGSIDTQYF. The DNA of the CDR3 is TGTGCCAGCAGTGAAATACAGGGGAGCATAGATACGCAGTATTTT.

This clonotype was observed many times. The chain recombines TRBV20-1 with TRBJ1-4; 7 bases fit TRBD1. Germline values: CDR1 DFQATT, CDR2 SNEGSKA (reference sequence). The CDR3 contains 14 residues. J was trimmed by 5 bases and V by 4 bases; bases with no gene match: 7. In nucleotides, the CDR3 is TGCAGTGCTACTCAGACAGGGAACAATGAAAAACTGTTTTTT. Translating gives CSATQTGNNEKLFF.

This clonotype was counted ten times or more. The chain uses TRBV11-1 and TRBJ2-7; 8 bases map to TRBD2. The V and J ends lost 5 bases and 4 bases, in that order; junction bases with no gene match: 10. The CDR3 is made up of 15 amino acids. Germline values: CDR1 SGHAT, CDR2 FQDESV (reference sequence). CDR3 sequence: CASSPRGGRGYEQYF. For the CDR3, the DNA is TGTGCCAGCAGCCCCCGGGGGGGGCGCGGGTACGAGCAGTACTTC.

The chain joins TRBV7-3 to TRBJ2-2, with 8 bases fitting TRBD1. The CDR3 is 15 residues long. The J segment lost 7 bases and the V segment lost 8 bases, leaving 12 bases of the junction unmatched. Germline values: CDR1 SGHTA, CDR2 FQGTGA. CDR3 residues: CASRPAGQGIGELFF. Written as DNA, the CDR3 is TGTGCCAGCCGCCCTGCCGGACAGGGTATCGGGGAGCTGTTTTTT.

The V call is TRBV7-9, the J call TRBJ2-3, with D unclear. CDR1 and CDR2 (germline): SEHNR, FQNEAQ (reference sequence). Between the trimmed V and J ends, which lost 1 base and 3 bases, there was a span of 8 bases. This CDR3 is 14 amino acids long. The CDR3 DNA reads as TGTGCCAGCAGCTTAGAGGCCAGGACAGATACGCAGTATTTT. Protein sequence: CASSLEARTDTQYF.